What follows describes a single T cell receptor beta chain. The germline CDR1 and CDR2 sequences are MNHEY and SMNVEV (reference sequence). There are 13 residues in the CDR3. The ends were cut back, 3 bases at V and 4 bases at J, with 8 bases in the middle. The sample originates from a study of control samples from healthy donors and cancer patients. Clones were read by immunoSEQ multiplex PCR, and TCRdb kept only the in-frame ones, dropping some. This sample has approximately 100,000 clones; approximately 86% occur once, and the top ten carry over 20%. The sequenced sample was blood. The chain employs TRBV27 and TRBJ2-3, with D possibly being TRBD2 (5 bases). This TCR was sampled from a man aged 25 to 40 in good health. In DNA form, the CDR3 reads TGTGCCAGCAGTTTTCTAGCTGCAGATACGCAGTATTTT. Translation gives CASSFLAADTQYF.